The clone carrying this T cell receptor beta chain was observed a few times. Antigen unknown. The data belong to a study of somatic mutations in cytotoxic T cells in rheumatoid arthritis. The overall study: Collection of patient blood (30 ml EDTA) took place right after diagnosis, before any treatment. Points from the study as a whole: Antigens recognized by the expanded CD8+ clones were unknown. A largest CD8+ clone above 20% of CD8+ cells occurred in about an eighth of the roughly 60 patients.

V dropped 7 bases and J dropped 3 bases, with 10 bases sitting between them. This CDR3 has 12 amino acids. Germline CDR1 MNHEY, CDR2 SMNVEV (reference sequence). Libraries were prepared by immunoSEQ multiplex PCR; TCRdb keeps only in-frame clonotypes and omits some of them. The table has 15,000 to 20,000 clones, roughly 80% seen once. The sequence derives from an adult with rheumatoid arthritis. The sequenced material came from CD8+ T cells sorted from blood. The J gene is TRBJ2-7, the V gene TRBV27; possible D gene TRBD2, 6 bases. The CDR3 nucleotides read TGTGCCAGCACCGGGGGTGGCTACGAGCAGTACTTC. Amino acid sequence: CASTGGGYEQYF.